This T cell receptor beta chain comes out of a study of shared clonotypes between healthy human individuals (dated by TCRdb to 2018 to 2021). Broadly, across the study: A couple of women and a few men aged 18 to 49 years were included in the cohort. Per donor, three plates each were used for CD4 naive and CD4 memory, two for CD8 naive, and one for CD8 memory. To estimate repertoire size and how much clonotypes are shared between individuals, the study performed deep sequencing of blood TCR repertoires from roughly five healthy adults. To increase sequencing depth and limit assay-specific biases, TCR repertoire library preparation and sequencing were carried out by different laboratories using diverse techniques. Leukapheresis yielded between about 0.85 and 10 billion PBMCs per donor. Results the study describes overall, beyond this receptor: Because the study included a small number of donors, the genetic and exposure-history diversity represented was limited. Clonotypes shared by all four sorted-subset donors showed higher generation probabilities than non-shared clonotypes. Based on pairwise subsampling, the degree of clonotype sharing among donors was expected to be affected by sequencing depth. Larger estimated clonotype richness was generally found for naive subsets than for memory subsets. Sharing across several donors was observed for about 5% of naive CD4, 3.5% of naive CD8, roughly 2.3% of memory CD4, and around 0.44% of memory CD8 clonotypes. Even with the large sequencing depth, rarefaction of the sorted-subset datasets indicated that sequencing was incomplete. Sampling was restricted to blood, and TCR repertoires in tissues likely differ from the TCR repertoires found in blood.

Healthy HIV-negative adults with no recently reported acute infections or vaccinations were included as donors. Every donor was a Caucasian adult residing in Nashville, Tennessee, USA. CD4+ T cells were enriched by magnetic negative selection, after which naive cells were positively selected on CD45RA and the negative fraction was taken as the memory subset. Blood was collected by leukapheresis, and PBMCs were isolated by Ficoll-Histopaque density gradient centrifugation and then cryopreserved in liquid nitrogen vapor phase. Analytical flow cytometry was used to check the purity and quantity of every magnetically sorted T cell population. Genomic DNA was isolated from every sorted fraction and measured by UV absorbance on a Nanodrop 2000c. TCR CDR3 regions were amplified from genomic DNA by multiplex PCR using the deep immunoSEQ assay. Genomic DNA extracted from each cell subset was distributed evenly over all wells of several immunoSEQ 96-well plates, and each plate served as one replicate. For sorted subsets, 200 to 250 ng of genomic DNA, equivalent to 30,000 or so T cell genomes, went into each replicate PCR. Purified libraries were measured with a Qubit 3.0 fluorometer, size-checked on a Bioanalyzer 2100, and measured again with the KAPA Library Quantification kit. Each immunoSEQ 96-well plate was sequenced on its own single-read 150-cycle Illumina NextSeq 550 flow cell. The study's processing was this. Because the immunoSEQ output held only junctional sequences and lacked quality scores, the filtering could not match the filtering applied to full-length reads. Sequences were annotated with PyIR, a Python wrapper for IgBLAST v1.9, using IMGT germline references to assign V/J genes and CDR3. Any read was removed if the V/J assignment was weak (E-value above 1e-6), the CDR3 was missing, or the read contained stop codons, out-of-frame junctions, or ambiguous translated residues. V3J clonotypes were defined as sequences sharing the same inferred V gene, J gene, and CDR3 amino acid sequence. The percentage overlap between two repertoires was calculated by dividing the number of shared unique clonotypes by the size of the smaller repertoire. Richness of each repertoire was evaluated using RTK rarefaction, the Chao1 estimator, and Recon v2.1 estimates of unobserved clonotypes. OLGA was used to compute generation probabilities for all TCRbeta clonotypes that the gDNA method yielded from a few donors. What TCRdb holds here is the immuneACCESS table cut down to in-frame rearrangements. Part of the clones is not present; checked against another copy, under half of the missing clones reflect an unresolved V gene, and the others are unexplained. That table supplies the V and J calls and clone size; D and trimming were determined from the DNA. The sample table records about 1.1 million clones; about 80% of these occur just once. Around 0.61% of the sample comes from the top ten.

Reading from cysteine to phenylalanine, the CDR3 counts 12 amino acids. Just CDR3 DNA is preserved here, 36 bases in frame from base 1. The germline V gene (reference sequence) supplies CDR1 SEHNR and CDR2 FQNEAQ. This clone was picked up a small number of times. This receptor's antigen is unknown. One junction end does not reproduce the germline sequence, and a read error may be involved. The source of this sequence is a man between 18 and 35 years old in good health. Some clones in this sample may be carry-over from other donors' samples. Sequenced input: memory CD4+ T cells from PBMCs. Read against the paper, the sample's cell subset or site label means: CD45RA-negative fraction. The rearranged chain carries TRBV7-9 and TRBJ2-1; the D gene is perhaps TRBD1, from 7 matching bases. The CDR3 region has the sequence CAIGQDYSEQFF. The sequenced DNA: TGTGCCATCGGACAGGACTACAGTGAGCAGTTCTTC.